This is a list of T cell receptor beta chains from one sample in a study of identical twins. Each CDR3 protein is one row after TCRdb ran MiXCR on the 5' RACE reads. Of fewer than 650,000 distinct CDR3 sequences detected, 9% to 10% appear once; the ten largest clones hold around 3.1%. These data were also reused for a study on yellow fever vaccine responses in identical twins.

Sequenced material: PBMCs. These receptors came from a woman aged 18-35 years in good health. CDR3s include the opening cysteine and the closing phenylalanine or tryptophan. The D gene is left open where the match is weak. The size entry is marked missing in some rows and otherwise reads once, few, many or a size class.

j_call,d_call,clone_size,v_call,cdr3_nt,cdr3_aa
TRBJ2-7,TRBD1,many,TRBV12-3/TRBV12-4,TGTGCCAGCAGTCAACGGGACAGGGCCTACGAGCAGTACTTC,CASSQRDRAYEQYF
TRBJ2-5,NA,few,TRBV2,TGTGCCAGCAGTGAGACAGGTGAAGAGACCCAGTACTTC,CASSETGEETQYF
TRBJ2-7,NA,many,TRBV6-6,TGTGCCAGCAGTCCGAAGGACACCTACGAGCAGTACTTC,CASSPKDTYEQYF
TRBJ2-7,NA,many,TRBV4-3,TGCGCCAGCAGCCAAGATTTTAGCGGCTTGTACGAGCAGTACTTC,CASSQDFSGLYEQYF
TRBJ1-1,NA,many,TRBV7-9,TGTGCCAGCAGCCGCGGATACGAAGAAGCTTTCTTT,CASSRGYEEAFF
TRBJ2-1,TRBD2,many,TRBV7-9,TGTGCCAGCAGTTGGGGCGGGAGCTCCTACAATGAGCAGTTCTTC,CASSWGGSSYNEQFF
TRBJ1-6,NA,many,TRBV20-1,TGCAGTGCTAACAGCTCCTATAATTCACCCCTCCACTTT,CSANSSYNSPLHF
TRBJ2-3,NA,few,TRBV20-1,TGCAGTGCTAGAGCAGTGGGGTTAAGGAGCACAGATACGCAGTATTTT,CSARAVGLRSTDTQYF
TRBJ2-5,NA,few,TRBV28,TGTGCCAGCAGCCTAGTTTTCGGACTGGGCCAAGAGACCCAGTACTTC,CASSLVFGLGQETQYF
TRBJ2-5,TRBD1,few,TRBV6-1,TGTGCCAGCAGTCAGACAGGGGGGTCTCGTGAGACCCAGTACTTC,CASSQTGGSRETQYF
TRBJ2-7,NA,few,TRBV2,TGTGCCAGCAGTGAAGCAGAAACCCACTACGAGCAGTACTTC,CASSEAETHYEQYF
TRBJ2-3,NA,few,TRBV12-3/TRBV12-4,TGTGCCAGCAGATCACTTAGGCGGTCAGCTGATACGCAGTATTTT,CASRSLRRSADTQYF
TRBJ2-1,NA,NA,TRBV5-6,TGTGCCATCAGCCCCGGGCGAGGGTCTGCGCAGTTCTTC,CAISPGRGSAQFF
TRBJ2-7,TRBD2,many,TRBV20-1,TGCAGTGCTACCCATAGCGGGGGGGACCCCTACGAGCAGTACTTC,CSATHSGGDPYEQYF
TRBJ2-3,TRBD2,many,TRBV20-1,TGCAGTGCTTGCGGAGGACTAGCTGCAGATACGCAGTATTTT,CSACGGLAADTQYF
TRBJ1-1,NA,NA,TRBV28,TGTGCCAGCCTCATATCGACAGGGAACACTGAAGCTTTCTTT,CASLISTGNTEAFF
TRBJ2-7,NA,many,TRBV15,TGTGCCACCAGCAGAGACAATACAGGGTGGGAGCAGTACTTC,CATSRDNTGWEQYF
TRBJ2-1,NA,NA,TRBV29-1,TGCAGCGCCGATCCGGAGACGTACCACAATGAGCAGTTCTTC,CSADPETYHNEQFF
TRBJ2-1,TRBD2,NA,TRBV6-1,TGTGCCAGCAGTAGGACAAGGCGGGAGTTGAGTGAGCAGTTCTTC,CASSRTRRELSEQFF
TRBJ2-1,NA,few,TRBV20-1,TGCTGTGCTAGAGATCGGACGGCCAAAGGGTCCTACAATGAGCAGTTCTTC,CCARDRTAKGSYNEQFF
TRBJ2-7,NA,many,TRBV12-3/TRBV12-4,TGTGCCAGCAGTTTCCCGAAAAAGAGTGAGCAGTACTTC,CASSFPKKSEQYF
TRBJ1-5,NA,NA,TRBV15,TGTGCCACCAGCAGAGAGGAGGGGCTCAATCAGCCCCAGCATTTT,CATSREEGLNQPQHF
TRBJ2-1,TRBD1,many,TRBV4-3,TGCGCCAGCAGCCAAGATTTGAGGACAGGTATAGTTGAGCAGTTCTTC,CASSQDLRTGIVEQFF
TRBJ2-1,NA,many,TRBV29-1,TGCAGCGGCCGGGATATCGGCCCTTTGGGTAACAATGAGCAGTTCTTC,CSGRDIGPLGNNEQFF
TRBJ1-3,NA,many,TRBV24-1,TGTGCCACCAGAAGACCACGTGGAAACACCATATATTTT,CATRRPRGNTIYF
TRBJ2-5,TRBD2,NA,TRBV12-3/TRBV12-4,TGTGCCAGCAGTTTAAAAGGCGGGAGGGCCGAGACCCAGTACTTC,CASSLKGGRAETQYF
TRBJ2-7,NA,few,TRBV3-1,TGTGCCAGCAGCCACCCCACTTACAGTTACGAGCAGTACTTC,CASSHPTYSYEQYF
TRBJ2-7,NA,once,TRBV28,TGTGCCAGCGGACCCCAGGGGGGAAAGTACGAGCAGTACTTC,CASGPQGGKYEQYF
TRBJ2-7,TRBD2,few,TRBV7-8,TGTGCCAGCAGCTTACCGACTAGCGGGGGGAGGGCTTTC,CASSLPTSGGRAF
TRBJ2-4,TRBD2,few,TRBV5-5,TGTGCCAGCAGCTTTAGTAGCGGGGGAGCCAAAAACATTCAGTACTTC,CASSFSSGGAKNIQYF
TRBJ2-1,TRBD1,NA,TRBV27,TGTGCCAGCAGTTCCGACACAGGACAGGGGTGGGGCAATGAGCAGTTCTTC,CASSSDTGQGWGNEQFF
TRBJ2-1,NA,few,TRBV12-3/TRBV12-4,TGTGCCAGCAGTTTACCGGGGGCCGGCTACAATGAGCAGTTCTTC,CASSLPGAGYNEQFF
TRBJ2-2,TRBD2,few,TRBV4-3,TGCGCCAGCAGCCAAGATCGATACAGCGGGATGGCCGGGGAGCTGTTTTTT,CASSQDRYSGMAGELFF
TRBJ2-7,NA,NA,TRBV7-9,TGTGCCAGCAGCTTGTTGGGGTCACCCTACGAGCAGTACTTC,CASSLLGSPYEQYF
TRBJ2-3,TRBD2,many,TRBV11-2,TGTGCCAGCAGCTTAGGGGTAGCGGGGTCAGATACGCAGTATTTT,CASSLGVAGSDTQYF
TRBJ2-1,NA,few,TRBV19,TGTGCCAGTAGTATAGCAGTTGGGGTCAATGAGCAGTTCTTC,CASSIAVGVNEQFF
TRBJ2-1,NA,NA,TRBV20-1,TGCAGTGCTGATATAATTGGGGATGAGCAGTTCTTC,CSADIIGDEQFF
TRBJ2-3,NA,NA,TRBV28,TGTGCCAGCAGTTTTGGCCTCCCTAGCACAGATACGCAGTATTTT,CASSFGLPSTDTQYF
TRBJ2-1,NA,NA,TRBV5-1,TGCGCCAGCAGCTTGTTCGTCGGTTCCAATGAGCAGTTCTTC,CASSLFVGSNEQFF
TRBJ2-1,TRBD2,few,TRBV6-2/TRBV6-3,TGTGCCAGCACCAAAGATAGGACTAGCGGGGGTATAGGGGATGAGCAGTTCTTC,CASTKDRTSGGIGDEQFF
TRBJ2-5,NA,many,TRBV15,TGTGCCACCAGCGGAGATCCAATGACGAAGACCCAGTACTTC,CATSGDPMTKTQYF
TRBJ2-7,NA,many,TRBV15,TGTGCCACCAGCAGAGATCTGTCGGGGACAAAATACTCCTACGAGCAGTACTTC,CATSRDLSGTKYSYEQYF
TRBJ2-4,NA,NA,TRBV7-9,TGTGCCAGCAGCCTACAGGAGGCCAAAAACATTCAATACTTC,CASSLQEAKNIQYF
TRBJ2-1,TRBD2,many,TRBV12-3/TRBV12-4,TGTGCCAGCAGCAAACTACTAGCGGGAGTTGGTAATGAGCAGTTCTTC,CASSKLLAGVGNEQFF
TRBJ2-7,TRBD2,few,TRBV7-2,TGTGCCAGCAGCTTAGCGGCGGGGGGAGGCCCCTACGAGCAGTACTTC,CASSLAAGGGPYEQYF
TRBJ2-5,NA,few,TRBV11-2,TGTGCCAGCAGCCCGGACGTTATCCAGCTATCCCAAGAGACCCAGTACTTC,CASSPDVIQLSQETQYF
TRBJ2-1,TRBD2,few,TRBV23-1,TGCGCCAGCAGTCTCCCCGGACTAGCGAACTATGAGCAGTTCTTC,CASSLPGLANYEQFF
TRBJ2-7,NA,many,TRBV24-1,TGTGCCACCAGTGACCCCGCCAGCGAATATACCTACGAGCAGTACTTC,CATSDPASEYTYEQYF
TRBJ2-3,NA,few,TRBV30,TGTGCCTGGGCGTATTACCTAGGGGATACGCAGTATTTT,CAWAYYLGDTQYF